This T cell receptor beta chain was found in a study of OX40 agonist ivuxolimab in advanced cancers. Across the study: Each patient was given ivuxolimab into a vein every 2 weeks, at 0.01 to 10 mg/kg. Therapy given before enrollment (anti-PD-1, anti-PD-L1 or anti-CTLA-4) was allowed, and 35% to 45% had some.

For this clone: Its matching antigen is unknown.

Clones were read by immunoSEQ multiplex PCR, and TCRdb kept only the in-frame ones, dropping some. Here the sample spans about 110,000 clones, about 91% being singletons. At cycle 4 day 1, cycle 7 day 1, and baseline, blood was sampled. Study-wide points: The study found that CD8+ T cells averaged more expanded clones than CD4+.

This sample comprised CD4+ or CD8+ T cells sorted from blood, obtained in a trial of the OX40 agonist ivuxolimab. The sequence came from an adult with an advanced solid tumor such as melanoma, head and neck, liver or kidney cancer.

CDR3: CASSVLSGRANEQFF. CDR3 nucleotide sequence: TGTGCCAGCAGCGTTCTAAGCGGGAGGGCGAATGAGCAGTTCTTC. J is TRBJ2-1 and V is TRBV9, with TRBD2 identical over 10 bases. Germline lookup yields CDR1 SGDLS and CDR2 YYNGEE. This CDR3 has 15 residues. V was clipped by 2 bases and J by 7 bases; unmatched bases: 6.